This T cell receptor (beta chain) emerged from a study of control samples from healthy donors and cancer patients. The method was immunoSEQ multiplex PCR; TCRdb's version includes in-frame clones alone and lacks a portion of them. The sample lists about 130,000 clones, 90% to 95% occurring once. This clone was counted a few times. This CDR3 is built from 12 residues. V lost 3 bases and J 4 bases, leaving 6 bases between the germline ends. The sequenced sample was PBMCs. This clonotype originated in a man aged 60 to 75 with colorectal cancer. The V gene is TRBV12-3 or TRBV12-4, the J gene TRBJ1-2, with D uncertain. CDR3 nucleotide sequence: TGTGCCAGCAGTTTCGAGGGCTATGGCTACACCTTC. It codes for CASSFEGYGYTF.